The 32 T cell receptor beta chains given below trace back to one sample, sequenced in a study of cytomegalovirus exposure and HLA in healthy donors. Both 60 Vbeta primers and 13 Jbeta primers went into the PCR. Sequenced by immunoSEQ multiplex PCR; TCRdb stores in-frame clones only, minus some. In the table there are 220,000 or so clones, around 80% of which are singletons. The sequenced sample was PBMCs. The receptor source for this set is a male donor in good health and CMV-seronegative.

The chain recombines TRBV5-1 with TRBJ2-2, with a possible D match to TRBD1 (6 bases). Trimming pared 5 bases from V and 7 bases from J, leaving 15 bases between. Germline V gene data show CDR1 as SGHRS and CDR2 as YFSETQ. The length of the CDR3 is 14 residues. CDR3 DNA sequence: TGCGCCAGCAGGGACACAGGGTTCATCGGGGAGCTGTTTTTT. It yields the protein CASRDTGFIGELFF.

The chain recombines TRBV30 with TRBJ1-2; D gene ambiguous. V lost 1 base to trimming and J lost 6 bases, with 6 bases between them. CDR3 length: 11 amino acids. Germline-derived CDR1 and CDR2 are GTSNPN and SVGIG (reference sequence). This CDR3 reads CAWSERDGYTF. CDR3 in DNA: TGTGCCTGGAGTGAGAGAGATGGCTACACCTTC.

This clone was counted only a few times. The rearrangement links TRBV5-1 to TRBJ2-1; TRBD2 agrees at 12 bases. The CDR3 sequence is 19 residues long. CDR1 and CDR2 (germline): SGHRS, YFSETQ. The V and J ends lost 3 bases and 4 bases, in that order; junction bases with no gene match: 14. The CDR3 protein is CASSSGLAGSVLGYNEQFF. The CDR3 DNA reads as TGCGCCAGCAGCTCAGGACTAGCGGGATCCGTCCTAGGATACAATGAGCAGTTCTTC. The variable domain in full, with the rest retrieved from reference TRBV5-1 and TRBJ2-1, is KAGVTQTPRYLIKTRGQQVTLSCSPISGHRSVSWYQQTPGQGLQFLFEYFSETQRNKGNFPGRFSGRQFSNSRSEMNVSTLELGDSALYLCASSSGLAGSVLGYNEQFFGPGTRLTVL.

This clone appeared a few times. V is TRBV5-1 and J is TRBJ2-3; possibly TRBD1 for D (6 bases). Between the trimmed V and J ends, which lost 4 bases and 3 bases, there was a span of 12 bases. CDR3 size: 14 residues. Germline-derived CDR1 and CDR2 are SGHRS and YFSETQ. CDR3 DNA: TGCGCCAGCAGCCCAGGAGGACAGACAGATACGCAGTATTTT. It codes for CASSPGGQTDTQYF.

This clone was found once. The CDR3 spells CASSYSTTGYYGYTF. The CDR3 coding sequence is TGTGCCAGCAGTTACTCGACAACAGGGTACTATGGCTACACCTTC. This rearrangement joins TRBV6-5 to TRBJ1-2; D may be TRBD1 (6 bases). The CDR3 length is 15 residues. V lost 0 bases, J lost 3 bases, and 11 bases lay in between. CDR1 is MNHEY, CDR2 SVGAGI, per germline.

The V call is TRBV9, the J call TRBJ2-4; 13 positions match TRBD2. The CDR3 has 15 residues. The junction had 9 bases not matched to a gene; V was cut back by 3 bases and J by 12 bases. The V gene's germline CDR1 is SGDLS and CDR2 YYNGEE. CDR3 amino acids: CASSANGLAGDGQYF. In DNA form, the CDR3 reads TGTGCCAGCAGCGCCAACGGACTAGCGGGAGACGGTCAGTACTTC.

This sequence joins TRBV10-1 and TRBJ2-2, with D possibly being TRBD2 (6 bases). CDR1 and CDR2 (germline): WNHNN, SYGVQD (reference sequence). V lost 0 bases and J 0 bases, leaving 8 bases between the germline ends. The CDR3 loop spans 16 amino acids. Here the CDR3 reads CASSESRGANTGELFF. CDR3 nucleotide sequence: TGCGCCAGCAGTGAGTCGCGGGGCGCGAACACCGGGGAGCTGTTTTTT.

The J gene is TRBJ2-3, the V gene TRBV11-1, with D hard to call. With 6 bases removed from V and 1 base from J, the gap between germline ends came to 14 bases. Germline V gene sequence: CDR1 SGHAT, CDR2 FQDESV (reference sequence). The CDR3 runs to 15 residues. CDR3 region: CASSSAGARTDTQYF. The CDR3 coding sequence is TGTGCCAGCAGTTCCGCCGGAGCGCGCACAGATACGCAGTATTTT.

The chain links TRBV7-3 to TRBJ2-5; 7 nucleotides align to TRBD1. The CDR3 has 15 amino acids. In germline, CDR1 is SGHTA, CDR2 FQGTGA. The junction had 7 bases not matched to a gene; V was cut back by 4 bases and J by 2 bases. The CDR3 bases are TGTGCCAGCAGCTATAGGGGGCGCCGACAAGAGACCCAGTACTTC. It is translated as CASSYRGRRQETQYF.

This chain connects TRBV4-1 to TRBJ1-5, with a tentative D call TRBD1 (6 bases). Germline CDR1 reads MGHRA; CDR2 reads YSYEKL. The CDR3 totals 17 residues. The V and J ends lost 0 bases and 0 bases respectively, with 12 bases between them. The CDR3 loop is CASSQDRGSFSNQPQHF. As DNA, the CDR3 is TGCGCCAGCAGCCAAGATAGGGGGAGCTTTAGCAATCAGCCCCAGCATTTT.

The gene calls are TRBV10-2 and TRBJ2-7, with 10 bases matching TRBD1. The V gene end was trimmed by 6 bases and the J gene end by 7 bases; junction bases not matched to a gene: 9. Germline CDR1 reads WSHSY; CDR2 reads SAAADI. The CDR3 is 14 amino acids. In DNA, the CDR3 is TGCGCCAGCAGGGGGGACAGGGGACTGGGAGAGCAGTACTTC. Translation gives CASRGDRGLGEQYF.

V gene TRBV29-1 combines with J gene TRBJ2-1, with TRBD2 identical over 7 bases. The CDR3 is 13 amino acids. The germline CDR1 and CDR2 sequences are SQVTM and ANQGSEA. Unmatched junction bases numbered 9, after V lost 7 bases and J lost 6 bases. The CDR3 protein is CSGVSGALNEQFF. The DNA of the CDR3 is TGCAGCGGGGTAAGCGGGGCCCTCAATGAGCAGTTCTTC.

The chain has TRBV5-3 and TRBJ2-3, with 10 bases fitting TRBD1. TRBV5-3 counts as an open reading frame of uncertain function. Trimming took 2 bases from V and 4 from J; bases not matched to a gene: 19. This CDR3 is 20 amino acids long. The CDR3 bases are TGTGCCAGAAGCTTAAGACAGGGGGCGAGTTGGAATTCAAGTGCAGATACGCAGTATTTT. Residues: CARSLRQGASWNSSADTQYF.

This sequence joins TRBV5-6 and TRBJ1-1; D is perhaps TRBD1 (5 bases). CDR3 length: 15 amino acids. Germline values: CDR1 SGHDT, CDR2 YYEEEE. V lost 4 bases to trimming and J lost 5 bases, with 18 bases between them. The CDR3 bases are TGTGCCAGCAGCCCAGATGGGGGGGGTGGGACTGAAGCTTTCTTT. Amino acid sequence: CASSPDGGGGTEAFF.

This chain joins TRBV9 and TRBJ2-1, with TRBD2 matching over 11 bases. Germline values: CDR1 SGDLS, CDR2 YYNGEE. The CDR3 spans 17 residues. With 0 bases clipped from V and 6 bases from J, the junction kept 8 bases outside the gene matches. CDR3 coding DNA: TGTGCCAGCAGCGTAGTGGCTAGCGGGAGGACCCTCAATGAGCAGTTCTTC. Amino acids: CASSVVASGRTLNEQFF.

The chain combines TRBV29-1 with TRBJ2-5, with TRBD2 matching over 14 bases. The ends lost 7 bases at V and 4 bases at J; junction bases unmatched: 5. This CDR3 is built from 14 residues. In germline, CDR1 is SQVTM, CDR2 ANQGSEA. CDR3 sequence reads: CSARLAGGSETQYF. The CDR3 nucleotides are TGCAGCGCCCGACTAGCGGGAGGGTCAGAGACCCAGTACTTC.

This clone appeared once. J is TRBJ1-3 and V is TRBV28; TRBD1 might be the D (5 bases). The CDR3 runs to 14 residues. V dropped 4 bases and J dropped 4 bases, with 11 bases sitting between them. Per the germline V gene, CDR1 is MDHEN and CDR2 is SYDVKM. CDR3 amino acids: CASSYTGTGNTIYF. CDR3 DNA sequence: TGTGCCAGCAGTTACACAGGAACGGGAAACACCATATATTTT.

This chain uses TRBV5-6 with TRBJ1-3; 10 nucleotides line up with TRBD1. After removal of 5 bases from V and 2 bases from J, the junction contained 4 bases not matched to a gene. Per the germline V gene, CDR1 is SGHDT and CDR2 is YYEEEE. There are 15 residues in the CDR3. Written as DNA, the CDR3 is TGTGCCAGCAGACCCGGGACAGGGGCTGGAAACACCATATATTTT. Translated, it gives CASRPGTGAGNTIYF.

This chain joins TRBV10-3 and TRBJ1-2, with TRBD1 identical over 7 bases. The trim removed 3 bases at V and 6 bases at J, leaving 10 bases unmatched. Germline V lookup: CDR1 ENHRY, CDR2 SYGVKD. This CDR3 comprises 15 residues. The CDR3 DNA sequence: TGTGCCATCAGTGACCCGGGAGGGACAGATCATGGCTACACCTTC. Its protein is CAISDPGGTDHGYTF.

The chain couples TRBV7-6 to TRBJ2-2, with 8 bases matching TRBD2. This CDR3 region has 16 residues. Per the germline V gene, CDR1 is SGHVS and CDR2 is FNYEAQ. V lost 1 base to trimming and J lost 5 bases; unmatched junction nucleotides: 6. CDR3: CASSLGAGVGTGELFF. The DNA for the CDR3 is TGTGCCAGCAGCTTAGGAGCGGGAGTGGGGACCGGGGAGCTGTTTTTT.

This clone has more than one count but fewer than ten. The chain has TRBV29-1 and TRBJ2-5; perhaps TRBD1 as D (5 bases). The CDR3 spans 12 residues. The V end lost 8 bases, the J end lost 4 bases, and 14 bases lay between the germline ends. Looked up from germline, CDR1 is SQVTM and CDR2 is ANQGSEA. This CDR3 reads CSTRTSSETQYF. CDR3 nucleotide sequence: TGCAGCACCCGGACAAGTTCAGAGACCCAGTACTTC.

The chain joins TRBV27 to TRBJ2-5, with 13 bases fitting TRBD2. The DNA matches TRBJ2-7 better at its end, which makes the J call doubtful. Germline lookup yields CDR1 MNHEY and CDR2 SMNVEV (reference sequence). CDR3 length: 14 amino acids. Here the CDR3 DNA reads TGTGCCAGCAGTAGACTAGCGGGAGGACGCGAGCAGTACTTC. Its translation: CASSRLAGGREQYF.

Note on this clone: One end of the junction is discordant with germline, which a read error may explain. J is TRBJ1-3 and V is TRBV27, with 9 bases fitting TRBD1. In germline, CDR1 is MNHEY, CDR2 SMNVEV (reference sequence). The CDR3 length is 15 residues. CDR3 amino acids: CASSLTGGAGNAIYF. The CDR3 nucleotides are TGTGCCAGCAGTTTAACAGGGGGCGCTGGAAACGCCATATATTTT.

The rearrangement joins TRBV30 to TRBJ2-7; D not certain. V shed 3 bases and J shed 0 bases, with 15 bases lying between them. CDR3 length: 15 residues. CDR1 is GTSNPN, CDR2 SVGIG, per germline (reference sequence). CDR3 DNA: TGTGCCTGGAGGGTGGTGAGTGCAACCTCCTACGAGCAGTACTTC. Protein sequence: CAWRVVSATSYEQYF. The entire variable domain, with the rest obtained from reference TRBV30 and TRBJ2-7, is as follows: SQTIHQWPATLVQPVGSPLSLECTVEGTSNPNLYWYRQAAGRGLQLLFYSVGIGQISSEVPQNLSASRPQDRQFILSSKKLLLSDSGFYLCAWRVVSATSYEQYFGPGTRLTVT.

The chain employs TRBV28 and TRBJ1-2, with 7 bases that match TRBD1. Per germline, CDR1 MDHEN and CDR2 SYDVKM. The V and J ends lost 1 base and 8 bases, in that order; junction bases with no gene match: 10. The CDR3 loop spans 15 amino acids. This CDR3 reads CASSLLGTDSFGYTF. In nucleotides, the CDR3 is TGTGCCAGCAGTTTATTAGGGACAGACTCTTTCGGCTACACCTTC.

The V gene is TRBV20-1, the J gene TRBJ1-1, with unresolved D. V gave up 5 bases and J gave up 1 base, with 5 bases separating them. The CDR3 consists of 11 residues. Germline values: CDR1 DFQATT, CDR2 SNEGSKA (reference sequence). The CDR3 sequence: CSALRNTEAFF. The CDR3 DNA reads TGCAGTGCTTTGAGGAACACTGAAGCTTTCTTT.

The rearrangement uses TRBV21-1 and TRBJ1-4; no check of the table's D call, TRBD1, against the DNA was made. TRBV21-1 counts as a pseudogene. This CDR3 comprises 15 residues. Written as DNA, the CDR3 is TGTGCCAGCAGCGGAAAGGGTCAGGGGGTTGAAAAACTGTTTTTT. It is translated as CASSGKGQGVEKLFF.

The chain combines TRBV30 with TRBJ2-1; the D gene is possibly TRBD2 (6 bases). CDR1 is GTSNPN, CDR2 SVGIG, per germline (reference sequence). The CDR3 has 14 amino acids. V gave up 1 base and J gave up 5 bases, with 12 bases separating them. The CDR3 spells CAWSAGLKNNEQFF. In nucleotides, the CDR3 is TGTGCCTGGAGTGCGGGACTTAAAAACAATGAGCAGTTCTTC.

The gene calls are TRBV19 and TRBJ2-3; no clear D. Germline V gene data show CDR1 as LNHDA and CDR2 as SQIVND (reference sequence). This CDR3 has 15 residues. Between the trimmed V and J ends, which lost 4 bases and 0 bases, there was a span of 11 bases. The CDR3 spells CASSNPRRSTDTQYF. Here the CDR3 DNA reads TGTGCCAGTAGTAACCCACGGAGAAGCACAGATACGCAGTATTTT.

The chain couples TRBV4-2 to TRBJ2-5; tentative D call: TRBD2 (5 bases). The DNA end is a closer match to TRBJ2-7, so the J assignment may be wrong. The CDR3 has 16 amino acids. Germline assignment: CDR1 LGHNA and CDR2 YNFKEQ. The CDR3 region has the DNA TGTGCCAGCAGCCAAGATACAGCGGTCTTACCTTACGAGCAGTACTTC. Translation: CASSQDTAVLPYEQYF.

The V gene is TRBV4-1, the J gene TRBJ2-2; 7 bases line up with TRBD1. Germline CDR1 reads MGHRA; CDR2 reads YSYEKL. The CDR3 is made up of 16 amino acids. Trimming cost V 4 bases and J 2 bases; bases outside gene matches: 7. CDR3 DNA: TGCGCCAGCAGCCCAGACAGGGCTTTTAACACCGGGGAGCTGTTTTTT. Translated: CASSPDRAFNTGELFF.

The chain employs TRBV5-1 and TRBJ1-2; no clear D. Germline lookup yields CDR1 SGHRS and CDR2 YFSETQ. This CDR3 contains 14 residues. The germline V and J ends were trimmed by 0 bases and 4 bases, with 10 bases remaining between them. The CDR3 is CASSLDPAGYGYTF. CDR3 DNA: TGCGCCAGCAGCTTGGACCCGGCAGGCTATGGCTACACCTTC. The full variable domain, rest sourced from reference TRBV5-1 and TRBJ1-2, is KAGVTQTPRYLIKTRGQQVTLSCSPISGHRSVSWYQQTPGQGLQFLFEYFSETQRNKGNFPGRFSGRQFSNSRSEMNVSTLELGDSALYLCASSLDPAGYGYTFGSGTRLTVV.